This T cell receptor (beta chain) was sequenced for a study of shared clonotypes between healthy human individuals. It was into CD45RA+ naive and CD45RA-negative memory subsets that the CD4+ cells were split. CDR3 size: 13 residues. Germline loops: CDR1 GTSNPN, CDR2 SVGIG (reference sequence). Trimming removed 7 bases at V and 5 bases at J, with 16 bases between. Clones were read by immunoSEQ multiplex PCR, and TCRdb kept only the in-frame ones, dropping some. The sample has about 980,000 clones, around 80% seen once. Sequenced: memory CD4+ T cells sorted from blood. Specified subset: CD45RA-negative fraction. The chain links TRBV30 to TRBJ2-3; D may be TRBD2 (8 bases). This receptor was identified in a man younger than 35 in good health. The CDR3 spells CASGGGLGDTQYF. In DNA form, the CDR3 reads TGTGCCTCGGGAGGGGGCCTAGGAGATACGCAGTATTTT.